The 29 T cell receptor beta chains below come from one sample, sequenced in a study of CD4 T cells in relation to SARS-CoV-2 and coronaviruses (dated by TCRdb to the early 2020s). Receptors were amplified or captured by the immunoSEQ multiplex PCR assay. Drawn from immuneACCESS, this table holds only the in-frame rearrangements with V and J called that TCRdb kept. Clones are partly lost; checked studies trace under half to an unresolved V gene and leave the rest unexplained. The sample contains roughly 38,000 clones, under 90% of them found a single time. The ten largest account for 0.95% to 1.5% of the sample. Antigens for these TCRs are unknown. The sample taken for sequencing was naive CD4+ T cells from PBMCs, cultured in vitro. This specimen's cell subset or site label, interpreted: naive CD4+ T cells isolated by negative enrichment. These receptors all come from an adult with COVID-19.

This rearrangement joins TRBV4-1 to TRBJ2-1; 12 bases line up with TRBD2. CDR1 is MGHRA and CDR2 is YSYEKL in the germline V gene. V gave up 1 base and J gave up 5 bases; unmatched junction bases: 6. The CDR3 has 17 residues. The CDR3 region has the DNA TGCGCCAGCAGCCAAGCCGGACTAGCGGGACTCGACAATGAGCAGTTCTTC. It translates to CASSQAGLAGLDNEQFF.

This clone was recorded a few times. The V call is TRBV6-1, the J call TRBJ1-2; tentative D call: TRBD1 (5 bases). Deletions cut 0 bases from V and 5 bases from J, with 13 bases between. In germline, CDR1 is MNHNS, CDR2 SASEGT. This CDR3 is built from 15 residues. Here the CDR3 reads CASSEAGQITYGYTF. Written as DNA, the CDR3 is TGTGCCAGCAGTGAAGCGGGGCAGATCACGTATGGCTACACCTTC.

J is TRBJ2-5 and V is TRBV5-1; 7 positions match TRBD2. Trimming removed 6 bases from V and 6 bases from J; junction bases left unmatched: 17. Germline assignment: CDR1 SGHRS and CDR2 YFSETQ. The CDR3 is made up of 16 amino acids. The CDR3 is CASTPVAGVIMKTQYF. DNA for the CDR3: TGCGCCAGCACCCCCGTGGCGGGGGTCATAATGAAGACCCAGTACTTC. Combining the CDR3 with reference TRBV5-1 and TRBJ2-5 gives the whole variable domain KAGVTQTPRYLIKTRGQQVTLSCSPISGHRSVSWYQQTPGQGLQFLFEYFSETQRNKGNFPGRFSGRQFSNSRSEMNVSTLELGDSALYLCASTPVAGVIMKTQYFGPGTRLLVL.

CDR3 in amino acids: CSVEGDPDTQYF. CDR3 in DNA: TGCAGCGTTGAAGGAGACCCAGATACGCAGTATTTT. The V gene is TRBV29-1, the J gene TRBJ2-3; D is unclear. CDR1 SQVTM and CDR2 ANQGSEA come from the germline V gene. The CDR3 length is 12 residues. Trimming shortened V by 1 base and J by 4 bases, and 6 bases separated the two germline ends.

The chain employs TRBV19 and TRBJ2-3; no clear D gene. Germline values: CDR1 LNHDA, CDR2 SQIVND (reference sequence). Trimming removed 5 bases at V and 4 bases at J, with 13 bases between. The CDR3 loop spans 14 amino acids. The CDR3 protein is CASSQPSAADTQYF. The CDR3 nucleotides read TGTGCCAGTAGTCAGCCCTCCGCCGCAGATACGCAGTATTTT.

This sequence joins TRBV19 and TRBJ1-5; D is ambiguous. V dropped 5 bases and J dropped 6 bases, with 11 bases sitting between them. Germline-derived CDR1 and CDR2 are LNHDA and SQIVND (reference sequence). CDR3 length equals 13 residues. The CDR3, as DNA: TGTGCCAGTAGTCGGCCAGAGGGTCAGCCCCAGCATTTT. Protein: CASSRPEGQPQHF.

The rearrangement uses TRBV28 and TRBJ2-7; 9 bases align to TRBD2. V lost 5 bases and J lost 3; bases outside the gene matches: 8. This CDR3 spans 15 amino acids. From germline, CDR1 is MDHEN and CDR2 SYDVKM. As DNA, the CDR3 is TGTGCCAGCAGTCTATTGGCGGGGGGGAACTACGAGCAGTACTTC. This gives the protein CASSLLAGGNYEQYF.

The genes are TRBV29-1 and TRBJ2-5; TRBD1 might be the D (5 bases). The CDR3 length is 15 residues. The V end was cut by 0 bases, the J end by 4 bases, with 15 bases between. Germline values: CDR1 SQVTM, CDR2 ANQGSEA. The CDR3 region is CSVEDLKGPPETQYF. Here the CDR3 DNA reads TGCAGCGTTGAAGATCTTAAGGGGCCCCCAGAGACCCAGTACTTC.

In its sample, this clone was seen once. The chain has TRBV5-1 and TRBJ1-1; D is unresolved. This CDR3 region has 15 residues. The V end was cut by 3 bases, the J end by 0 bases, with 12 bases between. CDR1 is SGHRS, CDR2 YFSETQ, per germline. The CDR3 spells CASSSDTEMNTEAFF. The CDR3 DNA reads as TGCGCCAGCAGCTCCGACACTGAGATGAACACTGAAGCTTTCTTT.

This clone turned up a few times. The CDR3 sequence: CASSLPGPLYNEQFF. The DNA of the CDR3 is TGTGCCAGCAGCTTGCCGGGACCCCTTTACAATGAGCAGTTCTTC. The chain is built from TRBV5-4 and TRBJ2-1, with D possibly being TRBD1 or TRBD2 (5 bases each). Germline lookup yields CDR1 SGHNT and CDR2 YYREEE (reference sequence). This CDR3 comprises 15 residues. V was cut by 1 base and J by 4 bases, with 12 bases left in between.

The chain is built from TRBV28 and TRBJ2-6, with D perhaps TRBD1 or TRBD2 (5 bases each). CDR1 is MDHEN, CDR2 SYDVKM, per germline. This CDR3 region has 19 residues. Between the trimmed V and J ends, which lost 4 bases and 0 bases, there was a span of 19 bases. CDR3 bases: TGTGCCAGCAGTTCTCTCTTCGAGGGGCGAATCTCTGGGGCCAACGTCCTGACTTTC. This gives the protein CASSSLFEGRISGANVLTF.

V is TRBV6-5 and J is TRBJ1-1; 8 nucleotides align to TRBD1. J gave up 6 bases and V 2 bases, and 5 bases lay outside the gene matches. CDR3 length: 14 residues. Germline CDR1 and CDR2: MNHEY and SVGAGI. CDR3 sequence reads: CASSYLGTGAEAFF. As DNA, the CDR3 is TGTGCCAGCAGTTACCTAGGGACAGGAGCTGAAGCTTTCTTT.

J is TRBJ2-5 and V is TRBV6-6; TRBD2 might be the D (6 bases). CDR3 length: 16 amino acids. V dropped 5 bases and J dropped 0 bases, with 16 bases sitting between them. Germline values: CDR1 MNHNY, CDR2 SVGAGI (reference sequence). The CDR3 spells CASSNRDRGDQETQYF. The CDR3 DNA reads TGTGCCAGCAGTAACCGGGACCGCGGGGACCAAGAGACCCAGTACTTC.

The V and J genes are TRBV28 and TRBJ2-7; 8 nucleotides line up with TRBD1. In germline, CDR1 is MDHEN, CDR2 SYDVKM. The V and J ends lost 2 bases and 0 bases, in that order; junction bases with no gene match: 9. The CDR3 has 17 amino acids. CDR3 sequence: CASSLRMTGASSYEQYF. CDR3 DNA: TGTGCCAGCAGTTTAAGGATGACAGGGGCGAGCTCCTACGAGCAGTACTTC. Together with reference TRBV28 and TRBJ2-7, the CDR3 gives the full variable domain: DVKVTQSSRYLVKRTGEKVFLECVQDMDHENMFWYRQDPGLGLRLIYFSYDVKMKEKGDIPEGYSVSREKKERFSLILESASTNQTSMYLCASSLRMTGASSYEQYFGPGTRLTVT.

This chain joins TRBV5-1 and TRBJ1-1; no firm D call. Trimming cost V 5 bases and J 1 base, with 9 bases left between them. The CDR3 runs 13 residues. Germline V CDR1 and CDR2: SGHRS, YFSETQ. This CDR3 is CASSDQPNTEAFF. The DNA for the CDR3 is TGCGCCAGCAGTGATCAACCGAACACTGAAGCTTTCTTT.

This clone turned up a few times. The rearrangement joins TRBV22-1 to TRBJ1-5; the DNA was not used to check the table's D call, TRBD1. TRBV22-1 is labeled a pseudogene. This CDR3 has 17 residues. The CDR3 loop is CPGSVLLAGLSNQPQHF. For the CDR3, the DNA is TGTCCTGGGAGCGTCCTCTTGGCAGGCCTAAGCAATCAGCCCCAGCATTTT.

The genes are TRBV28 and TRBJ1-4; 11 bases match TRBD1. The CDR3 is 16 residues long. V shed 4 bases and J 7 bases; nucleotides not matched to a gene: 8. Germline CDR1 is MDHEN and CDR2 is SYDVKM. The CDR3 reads CASSSRTGGLGEKLFF. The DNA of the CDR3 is TGTGCCAGCAGTTCCCGGACAGGGGGCTTGGGTGAAAAACTGTTTTTT.

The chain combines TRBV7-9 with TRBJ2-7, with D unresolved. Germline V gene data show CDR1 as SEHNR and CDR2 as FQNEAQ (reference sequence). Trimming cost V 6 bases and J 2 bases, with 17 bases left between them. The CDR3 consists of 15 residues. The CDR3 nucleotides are TGTGCCAGCAGTTCCCGAAGTCGGAATACCTACGAGCAGTACTTC. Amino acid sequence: CASSSRSRNTYEQYF.

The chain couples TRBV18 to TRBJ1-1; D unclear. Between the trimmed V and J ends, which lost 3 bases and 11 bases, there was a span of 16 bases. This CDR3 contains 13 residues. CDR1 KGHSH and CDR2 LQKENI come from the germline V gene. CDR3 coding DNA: TGTGCCAGCTCACCTCGTCTCGGTGTGGATGCTTTCTTT. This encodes CASSPRLGVDAFF. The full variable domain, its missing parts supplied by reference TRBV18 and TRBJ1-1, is NAGVMQNPRHLVRRRGQEARLRCSPMKGHSHVYWYRQLPEEGLKFMVYLQKENIIDESGMPKERFSAEFPKEGPSILRIQQVVRGDSAAYFCASSPRLGVDAFFGQGTRLTVV.

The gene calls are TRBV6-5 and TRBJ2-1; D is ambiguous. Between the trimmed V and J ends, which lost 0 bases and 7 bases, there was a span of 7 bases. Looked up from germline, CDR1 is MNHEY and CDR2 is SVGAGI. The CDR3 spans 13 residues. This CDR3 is CASSYSNRNEQFF. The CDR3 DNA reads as TGTGCCAGCAGTTACTCGAATAGAAATGAGCAGTTCTTC.

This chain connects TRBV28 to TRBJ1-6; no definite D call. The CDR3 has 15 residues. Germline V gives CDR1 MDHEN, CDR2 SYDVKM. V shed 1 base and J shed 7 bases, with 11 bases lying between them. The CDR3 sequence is CASSLLRFDNSPLHF. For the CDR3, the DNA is TGTGCCAGCAGTTTATTACGATTTGACAATTCACCCCTCCACTTT.

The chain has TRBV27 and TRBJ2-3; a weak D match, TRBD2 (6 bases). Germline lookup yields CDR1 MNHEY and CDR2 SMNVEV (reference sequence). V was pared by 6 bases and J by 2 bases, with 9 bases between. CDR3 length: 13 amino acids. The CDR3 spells CASRPSATDTQYF. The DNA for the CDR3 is TGTGCCAGCAGACCTAGCGCCACAGATACGCAGTATTTT.

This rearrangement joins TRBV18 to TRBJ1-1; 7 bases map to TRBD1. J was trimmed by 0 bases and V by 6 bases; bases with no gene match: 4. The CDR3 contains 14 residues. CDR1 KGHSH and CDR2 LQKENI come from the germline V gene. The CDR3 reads CASSRDSLNTEAFF. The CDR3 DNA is TGTGCCAGCTCCAGGGACAGCTTGAACACTGAAGCTTTCTTT.

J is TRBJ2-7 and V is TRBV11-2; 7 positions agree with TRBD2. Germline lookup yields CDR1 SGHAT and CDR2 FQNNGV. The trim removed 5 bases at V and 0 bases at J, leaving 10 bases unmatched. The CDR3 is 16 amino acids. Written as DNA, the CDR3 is TGTGCCAGCAGCCTCTCGGGCGGGAGAATCTCCTACGAGCAGTACTTC. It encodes CASSLSGGRISYEQYF.

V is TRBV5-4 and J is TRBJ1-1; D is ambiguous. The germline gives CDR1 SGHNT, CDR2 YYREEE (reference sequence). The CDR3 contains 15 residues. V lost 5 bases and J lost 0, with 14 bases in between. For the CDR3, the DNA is TGTGCCAGCAGATCCGGTATCACCTTGAACACTGAAGCTTTCTTT. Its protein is CASRSGITLNTEAFF.

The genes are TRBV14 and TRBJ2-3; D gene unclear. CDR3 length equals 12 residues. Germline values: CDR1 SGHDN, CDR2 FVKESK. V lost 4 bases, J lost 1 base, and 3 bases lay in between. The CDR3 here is CASSPGTDTQYF. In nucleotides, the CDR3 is TGTGCCAGCAGCCCGGGCACAGATACGCAGTATTTT.

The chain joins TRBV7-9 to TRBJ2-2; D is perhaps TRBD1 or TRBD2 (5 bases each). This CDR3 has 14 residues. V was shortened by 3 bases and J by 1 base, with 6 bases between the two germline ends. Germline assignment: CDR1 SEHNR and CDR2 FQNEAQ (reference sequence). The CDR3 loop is CASSLGENTGELFF. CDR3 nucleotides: TGTGCCAGCAGCTTGGGGGAGAACACCGGGGAGCTGTTTTTT.

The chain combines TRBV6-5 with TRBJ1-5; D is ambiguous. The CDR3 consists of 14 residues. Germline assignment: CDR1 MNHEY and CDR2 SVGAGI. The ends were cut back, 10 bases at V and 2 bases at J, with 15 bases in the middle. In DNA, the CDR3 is TGTGCCACGAAGAGAGGGCCGGGCAATCAGCCCCAGCATTTT. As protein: CATKRGPGNQPQHF.

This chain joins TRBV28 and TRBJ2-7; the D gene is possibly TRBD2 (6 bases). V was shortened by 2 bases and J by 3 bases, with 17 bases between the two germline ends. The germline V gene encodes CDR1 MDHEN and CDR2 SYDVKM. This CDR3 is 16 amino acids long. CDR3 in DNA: TGTGCCAGCAGTTTAAATTCGGGAGAGCCGAACTACGAGCAGTACTTC. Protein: CASSLNSGEPNYEQYF.